One and the same sample provided the 21 T cell receptor beta chains below, sequenced in a study of T-cell reconstitution after alpha-beta-depleted transplantation in children. A TCRbeta library incorporating unique molecular identifiers was prepared. In TCRdb, the PCR reads were re-called with MiXCR into one record per CDR3 protein. The data contain 400,000 to 500,000 distinct CDR3 sequences, 9.5% to 13% of them singletons. This specimen consisted of PBMCs from the stem cell graft donor, obtained from the stem cell graft. These receptors were taken from a human donor who donated a stem cell graft to a child with acute myeloid leukemia.

This clonotype was seen a few times. V usage is TRBV5-6 and J usage is TRBJ1-3; possible D gene TRBD1, 6 bases. The germline V and J ends were trimmed by 4 bases and 0 bases, with 14 bases remaining between them. Germline CDR1 SGHDT, CDR2 YYEEEE. The CDR3 runs to 16 residues. The CDR3 DNA is TGTGCCAGCAGCGCAACAGGGTTCCGCTCTGGAAACACCATATATTTT. Amino acids: CASSATGFRSGNTIYF.

A single count supports this clonotype. The V call is TRBV13, the J call TRBJ2-2; TRBD2 matches 14 bases. Germline loops: CDR1 PRHDT, CDR2 FYEKMQ (reference sequence). This CDR3 is built from 18 residues. After removal of 5 bases from V and 4 bases from J, the junction contained 9 bases not matched to a gene. The chain's CDR3 is CASSHTGLAGASTGELFF. The CDR3, as DNA: TGTGCCAGCAGCCACACGGGACTAGCGGGAGCTAGCACCGGGGAGCTGTTTTTT.

In this sample, this clonotype turned up a few times. The J gene is TRBJ2-5, the V gene TRBV7-8; D call uncertain. The CDR3 length is 13 residues. The V end lost 5 bases, the J end lost 3 bases, and 10 bases lay between the germline ends. Germline V lookup: CDR1 SGHVS, CDR2 FQNEAQ. CDR3 DNA sequence: TGTGCCAGCAGCCAAGGACCGGAAGAGACCCAGTACTTC. Protein: CASSQGPEETQYF.

V gene TRBV20-1 combines with J gene TRBJ1-3, with D possibly TRBD1 on 6 matching bases. The CDR3 is 15 residues long. CDR1 DFQATT and CDR2 SNEGSKA come from the germline V gene (reference sequence). V lost 2 bases to trimming and J lost 0 bases, with 11 bases between them. The CDR3 DNA follows: TGCAGTGCTAGACCGGGACACAACTCTGGAAACACCATATATTTT. Its protein is CSARPGHNSGNTIYF.

This clonotype was counted a few times. This chain connects TRBV5-1 to TRBJ2-2; 7 bases align to TRBD1. The germline V gene has CDR1 SGHRS and CDR2 YFSETQ. Trimming cost V 4 bases and J 6 bases; bases outside gene matches: 9. The CDR3 spans 15 residues. CDR3 DNA: TGCGCCAGCAGCGCCCACAGGGGCGCGGCCGGGGAGCTGTTTTTT. It is translated as CASSAHRGAAGELFF.

This clonotype occurred a few times. The chain uses TRBV20-1 and TRBJ2-7, with D possibly TRBD2 on 5 matching bases. Germline-derived CDR1 and CDR2 are DFQATT and SNEGSKA (reference sequence). The CDR3 totals 16 residues. V was cut by 0 bases and J by 4 bases, with 19 bases left in between. CDR3 sequence: CSARDQEGYLGYEQYF. In DNA, the CDR3 is TGCAGTGCTAGAGATCAAGAGGGCTACCTAGGGTACGAGCAGTACTTC.

This clonotype occurred many times. The V call is TRBV20-1, the J call TRBJ1-6; D not certain. Germline lookup yields CDR1 DFQATT and CDR2 SNEGSKA (reference sequence). The CDR3 runs to 14 residues. V lost 0 bases and J lost 0, with 3 bases in between. The CDR3 nucleotides read TGCAGTGCTAGAGAGGGCTCCTATAATTCACCCCTCCACTTT. Its protein is CSAREGSYNSPLHF.

In this sample, this clonotype turned up a few times. The gene calls are TRBV4-3 and TRBJ1-6; no definite D call. Trimming shortened V by 3 bases and J by 7 bases, and 19 bases separated the two germline ends. The CDR3 length is 17 residues. Germline V gives CDR1 LGHNA, CDR2 YSLEER. The CDR3 sequence is CASSHAGWNEGNSPLHF. The CDR3 coding sequence is TGCGCCAGCAGCCATGCGGGGTGGAACGAAGGGAATTCACCCCTCCACTTT.

The chain has TRBV4-3 and TRBJ2-7; tentative D call: TRBD1 (5 bases). CDR1 is LGHNA, CDR2 YSLEER, per germline. V was shortened by 2 bases and J by 0 bases, with 14 bases between the two germline ends. The CDR3 sequence is 16 residues long. The DNA for the CDR3 is TGCGCCAGCAGCCAACTTTGGGCGGACAACTCCTACGAGCAGTACTTC. Amino acid sequence: CASSQLWADNSYEQYF.

This clonotype was seen ten or more times. The genes are TRBV7-9 and TRBJ1-5; no firm D call. V dropped 5 bases and J dropped 3 bases, with 14 bases sitting between them. The CDR3 totals 15 residues. CDR1 is SEHNR and CDR2 is FQNEAQ in the germline V gene (reference sequence). For the CDR3, the DNA is TGTGCCAGCAGCCCGGGGATTTCACTCAATCAGCCCCAGCATTTT. Its protein product is CASSPGISLNQPQHF.

There are a few counts of this clonotype. CDR3 amino acids: CASTVTPGQRYEQYV. Written as DNA, the CDR3 is TGTGCCAGCACCGTGACCCCGGGACAGAGATACGAGCAGTACGTC. The genes are TRBV9 and TRBJ2-7; 7 bases agree with TRBD1. J gave up 4 bases and V 6 bases, and 13 bases lay outside the gene matches. From germline, CDR1 is SGDLS and CDR2 YYNGEE. The CDR3 loop spans 15 amino acids.

This clonotype was observed at least ten times. The rearrangement joins TRBV27 to TRBJ2-3, with D maybe TRBD2 (5 bases). V was clipped by 5 bases and J by 1 base, with 19 bases between them. Germline CDR1 and CDR2: MNHEY and SMNVEV (reference sequence). This CDR3 region has 17 residues. The CDR3 protein is CASSPEVSSVGTDTQYF. CDR3 in DNA: TGTGCCAGCAGTCCGGAGGTGTCCTCCGTGGGCACAGATACGCAGTATTTT.

This clonotype was recorded a few times. V and J are TRBV11-1 and TRBJ2-7; TRBD2 matches 14 bases. The CDR3 runs to 15 residues. J gave up 6 bases and V 5 bases, and 6 bases lay outside the gene matches. The V gene's germline CDR1 is SGHAT and CDR2 FQDESV (reference sequence). The CDR3 region has the DNA TGTGCCAGCAGCCCGGGACTAGCGGGAGCAGGCGAGCAGTACTTC. Its protein product is CASSPGLAGAGEQYF.

The sample holds many counts of this clonotype. The V gene is TRBV6-5, the J gene TRBJ2-1; the match to TRBD2 covers 7 bases. Germline V gene sequence: CDR1 MNHEY, CDR2 SVGAGI. The CDR3 spans 14 residues. V was pared by 6 bases and J by 4 bases, with 6 bases of the junction left unmatched. CDR3 in DNA: TGTGCCAGCAGCCGACTAGCAGATTACAATGAGCAGTTCTTC. This codes for CASSRLADYNEQFF.

This clonotype was seen a few times. The CDR3 sequence: CASSQERIAGAPYNEQFF. The CDR3 coding sequence is TGTGCCAGCAGCCAAGAGAGGATAGCGGGAGCCCCCTACAATGAGCAGTTCTTC. The chain employs TRBV14 and TRBJ2-1, with 9 bases fitting TRBD2. Germline values: CDR1 SGHDN, CDR2 FVKESK. CDR3 length: 18 residues. Trimming took 0 bases from V and 2 from J; bases not matched to a gene: 8. The entire variable domain, with the rest obtained from reference TRBV14 and TRBJ2-1, is as follows: EAGVTQFPSHSVIEKGQTVTLRCDPISGHDNLYWYRRVMGKEIKFLLHFVKESKQDESGMPNNRFLAERTGGTYSTLKVQPAELEDSGVYFCASSQERIAGAPYNEQFFGPGTRLTVL.

V usage is TRBV7-6 and J usage is TRBJ1-2, with a possible D match to TRBD1 (5 bases). The CDR3 loop spans 19 amino acids. With 1 base removed from V and 1 base from J, the gap between germline ends came to 22 bases. Germline V lookup: CDR1 SGHVS, CDR2 FNYEAQ. The CDR3, as DNA: TGTGCCAGCAGCTTAGTTCCCTCGGCAGGGCTGGCGGGTAACTATGGCTACACCTTC. Residues: CASSLVPSAGLAGNYGYTF.

This clonotype was counted a few times. J is TRBJ2-7 and V is TRBV14; 7 bases match TRBD2. V gave up 1 base and J gave up 0 bases; unmatched junction bases: 6. Germline-derived CDR1 and CDR2 are SGHDN and FVKESK. The CDR3 is 16 residues long. CDR3 in amino acids: CASSQAASGASYEQYF. For the CDR3, the DNA is TGTGCCAGCAGCCAAGCGGCTAGCGGCGCCTCCTACGAGCAGTACTTC.

This clonotype was observed many times. This chain uses TRBV20-1 with TRBJ1-4; D unclear. Germline V gene lookup returns CDR1 DFQATT and CDR2 SNEGSKA (reference sequence). The V and J ends lost 0 bases and 4 bases respectively, with 12 bases between them. The CDR3 runs to 15 residues. The CDR3 DNA follows: TGCAGTGCTAGAGATATTGGCAGAAGTAATGAAAAACTGTTTTTT. Its protein is CSARDIGRSNEKLFF.

This clonotype was observed a few times. This sequence joins TRBV29-1 and TRBJ2-3; 8 bases match TRBD2. The CDR3 length is 14 residues. Germline CDR1 SQVTM, CDR2 ANQGSEA. V shed 7 bases and J 3 bases; nucleotides not matched to a gene: 9. CDR3 sequence (DNA): TGCAGCGCTAACGGGGGGGCAAGGACAGATACGCAGTATTTT. Protein sequence: CSANGGARTDTQYF.

The V and J genes are TRBV11-1 and TRBJ2-3; 16 bases agree with TRBD2. The germline V gene encodes CDR1 SGHAT and CDR2 FQDESV (reference sequence). V dropped 2 bases and J dropped 4; count of bases not matched to a gene: 6. This CDR3 is built from 18 residues. The CDR3 region is CASSLRQGLAGGPDTQYF. CDR3 sequence (DNA): TGTGCCAGCAGCTTACGTCAGGGACTAGCGGGGGGGCCAGATACGCAGTATTTT. Based on the CDR3 plus reference TRBV11-1 and TRBJ2-3, the full variable domain is EAEVAQSPRYKITEKSQAVAFWCDPISGHATLYWYRQILGQGPELLVQFQDESVVDDSQLPKDRFSAERLKGVDSTLKIQPAELGDSAMYLCASSLRQGLAGGPDTQYFGPGTRLTVL.

The V call is TRBV6-2 or TRBV6-3, the J call TRBJ2-7; D may be TRBD1 (6 bases). The CDR3 totals 16 residues. Germline CDR1 reads MNHEY; CDR2 reads SVGEGT. V gave up 6 bases and J gave up 4 bases, with 22 bases separating them. This chain's CDR3 is CASRQPTDSTKYEQYF. Here the CDR3 DNA reads TGTGCCAGCAGGCAGCCAACGGACAGCACAAAGTACGAGCAGTACTTC.